This T cell receptor (beta chain) comes out of a study of cytomegalovirus exposure and HLA in healthy donors. Study information: There were 350 to 450 genotyped donors. Of these, about 86% fell in the genetic ancestry cluster associated with self-reported Caucasian donors.

The primer mix had 60 Vbeta and 13 Jbeta primers. TCRdb's table, derived via immunoSEQ multiplex PCR, lists solely in-frame clones and lacks some. The sample's table shows about 130,000 clones. Study-level results: Later genetic work tied a missense DCLRE1C variant to beta-chain V and J trimming.

Regarding this clone: Antigen: not known.

The sequenced sample consisted of PBMCs. The TCR originated in a woman aged 40-49 years in good health and CMV-seronegative.

The CDR3 sequence: CASRAGTGISSPLHF. CDR3 sequence (DNA): TGTGCCAGTAGAGCCGGGACAGGGATCAGTTCACCCCTCCACTTT. The V call is TRBV19, the J call TRBJ1-6, with TRBD1 identical over 9 bases. The V gene's germline CDR1 is LNHDA and CDR2 SQIVND (reference sequence). The J segment lost 9 bases and the V segment lost 6 bases, leaving 9 bases of the junction unmatched. CDR3 size: 15 residues.